This T cell receptor beta chain emerged from a study of T cell repertoires in cytomegalovirus infection (dated by TCRdb to the late 2010s). In the study overall: Donor HLA type was relevant to the analysis, because carriage of CMV infection together with the matching HLA type was indicated by public TCR beta signatures.

For sequencing, an Illumina HiSeq 1500 was employed. TCRdb trimmed public reads at Q25 via fastp, called clones via MiXCR and kept in-frame beta chains. Identical CDR3 protein sequences are pooled into one entry, listed with their most common genes and DNA. Counted in this sample were around 180,000 distinct CDR3 sequences; around 20% of them appeared once. The ten top clones hold about 3% of the sample. Paper-wide results and their limitations: Cumulative frequency of public TCR beta family members discriminated carriers of CMV infection plus the relevant HLA type in this cohort and an independent roughly 340-donor cohort. In the ex vivo response, HLA-C-restricted CMV-specific TCR beta clonotypes were dominant, and in two of eight donors the single most frequent clonotype came from this HLA-C-restricted group.

A word on this clonotype: The antigen this receptor binds is unknown. Within one base of it there is no much larger clone, and no base qualities were kept.

Trimming costs V 6 bases and J 7 bases, and their ends lie 12 bases apart. From a lookup of the germline V gene, CDR1 and CDR2 are MNHNS and SASEGT. From the cysteine up to the phenylalanine, the CDR3 has a length of 13 residues. Left in the record is the CDR3 DNA by itself, 39 bases read in frame from the first base. The sequence was collected from a human donor in good health (CMV status not recorded). Some clones in this sample may be carry-over from other donors' samples. The chain is encoded by TRBV6-1 joined to TRBJ1-4; possibly the D gene is TRBD1, per 6 matching bases. Sequencing used PBMCs. CDR3 reads: CASRVGRGEKLFF. The DNA reads TGTGCCAGCAGAGTCGGCAGGGGTGAAAAACTGTTTTTT.